Listed here are 3 T cell receptor beta chains from one sample, sequenced in a study of neurological immune-mediated disorders. TCRdb re-called the 5' RACE reads with MiXCR, one entry per CDR3 protein. The sample has more than 75,000 distinct CDR3 sequences, about 5.5% seen once. Material for sequencing was PBMCs. These receptors were collected from a woman aged 30 to 39 with multiple sclerosis.

The genes are TRBV11-3 and TRBJ2-1, with 13 bases lining up with TRBD2. The trim removed 8 bases at V and 5 bases at J, leaving 6 bases unmatched. CDR1 and CDR2 (germline): SGHNT, YENEEA. The length of the CDR3 is 15 residues. The CDR3: CASARGTSGDNEQFF. CDR3 nucleotides: TGTGCCAGCGCTCGGGGGACTAGCGGGGACAATGAGCAGTTCTTC.

In this sample, this clonotype turned up a few times. The chain couples TRBV12-3 or TRBV12-4 to TRBJ1-1; D call uncertain. The CDR3 is 12 residues long. With 7 bases removed from V and 0 bases from J, the gap between germline ends came to 6 bases. The CDR3, as DNA: TGTGCCAGCAAAATTATGAACACTGAAGCTTTCTTT. This encodes CASKIMNTEAFF.

This clonotype appeared many times. V is TRBV6-1 and J is TRBJ2-5, with a possible D match to TRBD2 (5 bases). CDR3 length: 15 amino acids. Germline V gives CDR1 MNHNS, CDR2 SASEGT. The ends were cut back, 10 bases at V and 7 bases at J, with 25 bases in the middle. The CDR3 loop reads CAINRQGGSLGTQYF. Here the CDR3 DNA reads TGTGCCATCAACCGCCAAGGCGGGTCGTTAGGGACCCAGTACTTC.